The clone carrying this T cell receptor (beta chain) was recorded at least ten times. Each CDR3 protein is one row after TCRdb ran MiXCR on the 5' RACE reads. The data hold around 70,000 distinct CDR3 sequences, with approximately 5.2% observed a single time. This specimen comes from a study of neurological immune-mediated disorders. CDR3 length: 13 residues. The V gene lost 0 bases and the J gene lost 6 bases, with 7 bases spanning the gap. Germline loops: CDR1 SGHRS, CDR2 YFSETQ. This clonotype was sampled from a woman aged 30 to 39 with multiple sclerosis. Input material: PBMCs. The chain carries TRBV5-1 and TRBJ1-5; the D gene is possibly TRBD1 (5 bases). The CDR3 loop is CASSLGDSQPQHF. The CDR3 region has the DNA TGCGCCAGCAGCTTGGGGGACTCTCAGCCCCAGCATTTT.